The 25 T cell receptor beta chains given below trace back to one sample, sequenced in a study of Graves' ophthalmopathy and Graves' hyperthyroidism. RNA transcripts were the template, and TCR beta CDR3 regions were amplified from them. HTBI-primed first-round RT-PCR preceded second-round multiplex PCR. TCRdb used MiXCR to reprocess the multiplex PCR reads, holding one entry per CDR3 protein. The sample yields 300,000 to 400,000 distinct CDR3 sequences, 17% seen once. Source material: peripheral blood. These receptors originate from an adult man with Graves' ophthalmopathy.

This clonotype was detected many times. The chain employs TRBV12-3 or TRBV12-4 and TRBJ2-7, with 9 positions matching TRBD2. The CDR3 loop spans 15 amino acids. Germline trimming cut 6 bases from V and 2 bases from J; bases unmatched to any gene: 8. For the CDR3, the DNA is TGTGCCAGCAGGGCCTCAGCGGGGGGAACCTACGAGCAGTACTTC. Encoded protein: CASRASAGGTYEQYF.

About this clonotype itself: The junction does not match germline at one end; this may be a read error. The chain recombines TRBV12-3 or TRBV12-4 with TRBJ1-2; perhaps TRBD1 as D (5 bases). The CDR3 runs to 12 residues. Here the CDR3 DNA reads TGTGCCGGCAGCACATGGGGCGACGGCTACACCTTC. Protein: CAGSTWGDGYTF.

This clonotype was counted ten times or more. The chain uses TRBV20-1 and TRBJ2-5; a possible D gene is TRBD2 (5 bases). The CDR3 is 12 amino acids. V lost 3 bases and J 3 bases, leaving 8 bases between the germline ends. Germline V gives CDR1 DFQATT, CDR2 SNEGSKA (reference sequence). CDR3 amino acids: CSARTIEETQYF. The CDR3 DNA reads TGCAGTGCTAGGACTATCGAAGAGACCCAGTACTTC.

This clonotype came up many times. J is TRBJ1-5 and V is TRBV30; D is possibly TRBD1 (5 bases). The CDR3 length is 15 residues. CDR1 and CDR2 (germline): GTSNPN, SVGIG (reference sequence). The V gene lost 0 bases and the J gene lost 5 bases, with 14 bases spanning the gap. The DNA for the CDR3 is TGTGCCTGGAGTGTTCTACAGGATATAGATCAGCCCCAGCATTTT. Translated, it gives CAWSVLQDIDQPQHF.

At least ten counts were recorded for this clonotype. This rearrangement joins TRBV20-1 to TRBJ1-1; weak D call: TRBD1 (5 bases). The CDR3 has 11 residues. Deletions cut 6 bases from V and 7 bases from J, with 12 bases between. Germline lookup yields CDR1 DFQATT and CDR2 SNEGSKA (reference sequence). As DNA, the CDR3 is TGCAGTGCCGGGACCTGGGGTGAAGCTTTCTTT. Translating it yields CSAGTWGEAFF.

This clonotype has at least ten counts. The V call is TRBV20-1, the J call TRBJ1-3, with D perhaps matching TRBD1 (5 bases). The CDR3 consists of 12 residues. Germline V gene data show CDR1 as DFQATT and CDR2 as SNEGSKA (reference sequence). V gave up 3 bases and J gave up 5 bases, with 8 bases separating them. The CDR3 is CSARTVRNTIYF. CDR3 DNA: TGCAGTGCTAGGACAGTGAGAAACACCATATATTTT.

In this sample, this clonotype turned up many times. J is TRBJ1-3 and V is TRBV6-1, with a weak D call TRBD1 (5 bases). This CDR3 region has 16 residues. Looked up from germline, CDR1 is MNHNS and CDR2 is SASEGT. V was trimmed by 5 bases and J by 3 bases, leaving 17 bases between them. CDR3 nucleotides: TGTGCCAGCAGTACCCACCTTGGGGGATTTGGAAACACCATATATTTT. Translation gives CASSTHLGGFGNTIYF.

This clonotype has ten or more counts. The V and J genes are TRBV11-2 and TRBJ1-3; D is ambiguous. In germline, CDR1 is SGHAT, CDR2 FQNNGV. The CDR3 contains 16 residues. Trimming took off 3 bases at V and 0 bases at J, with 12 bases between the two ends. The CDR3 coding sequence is TGTGCCAGCAGCTTCTGGACTGTGAGCTCTGGAAACACCATATATTTT. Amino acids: CASSFWTVSSGNTIYF.

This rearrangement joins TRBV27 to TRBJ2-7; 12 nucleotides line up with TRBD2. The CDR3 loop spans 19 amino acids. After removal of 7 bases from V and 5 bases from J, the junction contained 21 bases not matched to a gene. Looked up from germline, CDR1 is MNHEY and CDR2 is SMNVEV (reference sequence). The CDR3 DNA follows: TGTGCCAGCAATCATGCAAGGACTAGCGGGAAAGTCGCCGTACACGAGCAGTACTTC. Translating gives CASNHARTSGKVAVHEQYF.

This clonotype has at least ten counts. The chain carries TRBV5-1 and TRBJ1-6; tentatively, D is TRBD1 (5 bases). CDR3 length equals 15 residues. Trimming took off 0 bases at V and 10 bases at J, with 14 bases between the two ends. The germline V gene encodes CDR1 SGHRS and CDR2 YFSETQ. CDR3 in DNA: TGCGCCAGCAGCTTGGTTGCGTTAGGGGAATCACCCCTCCACTTT. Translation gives CASSLVALGESPLHF.

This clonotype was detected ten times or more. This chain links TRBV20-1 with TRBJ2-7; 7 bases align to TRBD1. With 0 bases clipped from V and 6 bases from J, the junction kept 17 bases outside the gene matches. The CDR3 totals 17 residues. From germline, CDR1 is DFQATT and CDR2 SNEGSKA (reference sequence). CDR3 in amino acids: CSARDPKTDLRGIEQYF. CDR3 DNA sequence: TGCAGTGCTAGAGATCCCAAGACTGACCTCAGGGGGATCGAGCAGTACTTC.

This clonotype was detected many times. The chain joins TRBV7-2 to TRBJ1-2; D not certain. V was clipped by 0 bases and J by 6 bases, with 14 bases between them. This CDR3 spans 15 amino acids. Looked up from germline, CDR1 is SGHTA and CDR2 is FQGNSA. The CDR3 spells CASSLAVGLKDGYTF. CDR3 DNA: TGTGCCAGCAGCTTAGCGGTAGGGCTAAAGGATGGCTACACCTTC.

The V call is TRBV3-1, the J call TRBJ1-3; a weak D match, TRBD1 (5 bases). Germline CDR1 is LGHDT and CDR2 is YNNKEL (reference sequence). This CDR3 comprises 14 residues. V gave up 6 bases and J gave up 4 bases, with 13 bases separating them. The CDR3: CASSLSGGGNTIYF. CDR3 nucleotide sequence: TGTGCCAGCAGTCTATCTGGGGGGGGAAACACCATATATTTT.

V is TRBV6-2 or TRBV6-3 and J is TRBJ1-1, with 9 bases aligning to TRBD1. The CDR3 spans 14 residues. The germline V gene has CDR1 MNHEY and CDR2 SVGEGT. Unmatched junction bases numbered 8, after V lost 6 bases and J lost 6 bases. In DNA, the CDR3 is TGTGCCAGCAGCCCGGGACAGGGAGGCGCTGAAGCTTTCTTT. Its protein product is CASSPGQGGAEAFF.

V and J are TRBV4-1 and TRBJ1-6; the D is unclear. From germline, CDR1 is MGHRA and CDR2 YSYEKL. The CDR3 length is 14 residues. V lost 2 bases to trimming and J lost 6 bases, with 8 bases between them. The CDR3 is CASSQLDGNSPLHF. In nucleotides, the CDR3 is TGCGCCAGCAGCCAATTGGACGGTAATTCACCCCTCCACTTT.

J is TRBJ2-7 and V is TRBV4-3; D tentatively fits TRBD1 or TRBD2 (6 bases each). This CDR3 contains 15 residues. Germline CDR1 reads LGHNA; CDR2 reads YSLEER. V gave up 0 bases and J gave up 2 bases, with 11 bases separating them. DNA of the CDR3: TGCGCCAGCAGCCAAGAAGAGGGGGGTCCCTACGAGCAGTACTTC. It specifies CASSQEEGGPYEQYF.

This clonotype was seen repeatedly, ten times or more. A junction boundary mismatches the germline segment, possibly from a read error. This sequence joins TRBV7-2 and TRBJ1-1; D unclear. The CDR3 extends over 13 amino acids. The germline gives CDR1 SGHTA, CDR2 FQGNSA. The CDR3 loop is CASSVAHAAEAFF. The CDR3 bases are TGTGCCAGCAGCGTAGCACACGCGGCTGAAGCTTTCTTT.

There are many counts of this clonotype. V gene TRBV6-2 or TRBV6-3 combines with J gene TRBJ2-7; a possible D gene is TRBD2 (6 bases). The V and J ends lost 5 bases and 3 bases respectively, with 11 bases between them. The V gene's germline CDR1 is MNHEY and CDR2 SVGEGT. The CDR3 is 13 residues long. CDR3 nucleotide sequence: TGTGCCAGCAGTCCGGGACTGCACTACGAGCAGTACTTC. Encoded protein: CASSPGLHYEQYF.

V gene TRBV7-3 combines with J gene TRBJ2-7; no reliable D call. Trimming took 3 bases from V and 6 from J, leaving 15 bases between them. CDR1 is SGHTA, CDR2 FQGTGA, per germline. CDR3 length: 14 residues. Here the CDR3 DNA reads TGTGCCAGCAGCTTTATGTCAGATTACGTCGAGCAGTACTTC. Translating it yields CASSFMSDYVEQYF.

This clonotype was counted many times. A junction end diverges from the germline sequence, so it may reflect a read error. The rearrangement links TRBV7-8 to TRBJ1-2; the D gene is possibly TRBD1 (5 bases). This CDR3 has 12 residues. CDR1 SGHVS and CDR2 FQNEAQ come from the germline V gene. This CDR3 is CASSLRGAATYF. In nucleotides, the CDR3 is TGTGCCAGCAGCTTACGAGGGGCTGCTACCTACTTC.

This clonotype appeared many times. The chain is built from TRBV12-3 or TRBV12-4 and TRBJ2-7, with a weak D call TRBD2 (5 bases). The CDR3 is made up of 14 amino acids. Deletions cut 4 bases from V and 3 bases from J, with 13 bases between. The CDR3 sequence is CASSWRRRSYEQYF. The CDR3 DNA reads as TGTGCCAGCAGTTGGAGAAGGAGGAGCTACGAGCAGTACTTC.

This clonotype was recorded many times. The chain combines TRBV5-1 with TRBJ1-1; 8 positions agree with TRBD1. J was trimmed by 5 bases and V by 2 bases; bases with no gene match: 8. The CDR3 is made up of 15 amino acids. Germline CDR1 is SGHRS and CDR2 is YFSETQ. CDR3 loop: CASSFRGTGGTEAFF. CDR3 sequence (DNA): TGCGCCAGCAGCTTCCGCGGTACAGGGGGAACTGAAGCTTTCTTT.

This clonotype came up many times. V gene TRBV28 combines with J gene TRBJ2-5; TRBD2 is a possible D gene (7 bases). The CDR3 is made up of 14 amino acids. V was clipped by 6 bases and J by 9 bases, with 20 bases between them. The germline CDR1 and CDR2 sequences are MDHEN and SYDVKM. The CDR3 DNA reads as TGTGCCAGCAGGACATCGGGGGGCCCCCGGTCCCAGTACTTC. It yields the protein CASRTSGGPRSQYF.

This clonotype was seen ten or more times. In DNA, the CDR3 is TGTGCCAGCACTTTGGCGACAACCTATAATTCACCCCTCCACTTT. It is translated as CASTLATTYNSPLHF. This chain joins TRBV6-5 and TRBJ1-6; D is undetermined. The germline CDR1 and CDR2 sequences are MNHEY and SVGAGI. This CDR3 has 15 amino acids. Trimming removed 7 bases from V and 2 bases from J, with 12 bases in between.

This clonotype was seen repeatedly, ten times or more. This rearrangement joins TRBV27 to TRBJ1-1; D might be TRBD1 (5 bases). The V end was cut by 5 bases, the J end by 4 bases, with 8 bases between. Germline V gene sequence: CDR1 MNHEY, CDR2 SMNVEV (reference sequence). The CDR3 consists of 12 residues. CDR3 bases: TGTGCCAGCAGTACTACAGGCACTGAAGCTTTCTTT. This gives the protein CASSTTGTEAFF.